Presented here are 26 T cell receptor beta chains from one specimen sequenced in a study of blood T cells in healthy people across ages (dated by TCRdb to the mid-2010s). The protocol used for the library was 5' RACE. Sequencing relied on an Illumina HiSeq 2500. A second PCR of about 7 to 12 cycles was run with a J-beta primer mix and a sample-barcoded 5' primer. Using fastp at Q25 and MiXCR, TCRdb reprocessed the public reads and kept productive beta chains. All rows with the same CDR3 protein become a single entry with the most common DNA and genes. The sample table holds more than 500,000 distinct CDR3 sequences, of which 25% to 35% were seen once. The top ten hold approximately 3.6% of the sample. Separately, the same data were catalogued under a study of T cells of mothers and their children.

Sequences were obtained from blood. The receptors derive from a boy aged 2 to 9 in good health.

This chain links TRBV5-1 with TRBJ1-4; unclear D gene. The germline V and J ends were trimmed by 3 bases and 5 bases, with 8 bases remaining between them. The CDR3 runs to 13 residues. Germline V lookup: CDR1 SGHRS, CDR2 YFSETQ. The DNA of the CDR3 is TGCGCCAGCAGCTACGACTACAATGAAAAACTGTTTTTT. It codes for CASSYDYNEKLFF.

Only a few counts were recorded for this clonotype. V and J are TRBV27 and TRBJ2-7; 8 bases fit TRBD1. CDR1 and CDR2 (germline): MNHEY, SMNVEV (reference sequence). The length of the CDR3 is 15 residues. The V and J ends lost 1 base and 1 base, in that order; junction bases with no gene match: 3. CDR3 loop: CASSLWTGNSYEQYF. DNA for the CDR3: TGTGCCAGCAGTTTATGGACAGGGAATTCCTACGAGCAGTACTTC.

The sample holds a few counts of this clonotype. The chain recombines TRBV18 with TRBJ2-3; a weak D match, TRBD2 (6 bases). CDR3 length equals 16 residues. Trimming shortened V by 6 bases and J by 1 base, and 17 bases separated the two germline ends. The germline V gene encodes CDR1 KGHSH and CDR2 LQKENI. The CDR3 sequence: CASSGTVGIGTDTQYF. CDR3 nucleotides: TGTGCCAGCTCCGGGACTGTGGGGATCGGCACAGATACGCAGTATTTT.

The chain is built from TRBV20-1 and TRBJ2-3; TRBD1 might be the D (5 bases). The CDR3 is 14 residues long. V was cut by 4 bases and J by 6 bases, with 17 bases left in between. Germline CDR1 reads DFQATT; CDR2 reads SNEGSKA (reference sequence). The CDR3 reads CSATDRRAGDTQYF. CDR3 nucleotide sequence: TGCAGTGCTACGGATCGCAGGGCCGGTGATACGCAGTATTTT.

The rearrangement links TRBV18 to TRBJ2-7; the D gene is possibly TRBD2 (5 bases). Germline loops: CDR1 KGHSH, CDR2 LQKENI. The CDR3 consists of 15 residues. Deletions cut 3 bases from V and 0 bases from J, with 12 bases between. The CDR3 sequence: CASSPAARGSYEQYF. The CDR3 DNA reads TGTGCCAGCTCACCGGCGGCACGGGGCTCCTACGAGCAGTACTTC.

This clonotype was recorded a few times. The germline gene is not matched at one end of the junction; a read error may be the cause. V and J are TRBV6-5 and TRBJ1-3; D not resolved. Germline assignment: CDR1 MNHEY and CDR2 SVGAGI. This CDR3 spans 15 amino acids. The CDR3 sequence is CASSRGGYLGSTIYF. As DNA, the CDR3 is TGTGCCAGCAGCCGCGGTGGGTACCTTGGAAGCACCATATATTTT.

The genes are TRBV5-1 and TRBJ1-4; TRBD1 might be the D (6 bases). This CDR3 has 14 amino acids. Trimming stripped 4 bases from V and 7 bases from J, with 14 bases between. Germline lookup yields CDR1 SGHRS and CDR2 YFSETQ. CDR3 DNA sequence: TGCGCCAGCAGCGCACAGGGCGGGTTTGAAAAACTGTTTTTT. Protein: CASSAQGGFEKLFF. The full variable domain, with the rest looked up from reference TRBV5-1 and TRBJ1-4, is KAGVTQTPRYLIKTRGQQVTLSCSPISGHRSVSWYQQTPGQGLQFLFEYFSETQRNKGNFPGRFSGRQFSNSRSEMNVSTLELGDSALYLCASSAQGGFEKLFFGSGTQLSVL.

The chain joins TRBV7-2 to TRBJ1-2, with 7 nucleotides matching TRBD1. CDR1 and CDR2 from the germline V gene are SGHTA and FQGNSA. The trim removed 3 bases at V and 9 bases at J, leaving 16 bases unmatched. This CDR3 is built from 16 residues. This chain's CDR3 is CASSFPDRTVLGSYTF. The DNA of the CDR3 is TGTGCCAGCAGCTTTCCGGACAGGACCGTCCTGGGGAGCTACACCTTC.

The chain is built from TRBV12-3 or TRBV12-4 and TRBJ1-4; unclear D gene. Trimming shortened V by 6 bases and J by 5 bases, and 4 bases separated the two germline ends. This CDR3 comprises 11 residues. DNA for the CDR3: TGTGCCAGCAGCGCGAATGAAAAACTGTTTTTT. This codes for CASSANEKLFF.

V usage is TRBV27 and J usage is TRBJ1-2, with D perhaps matching TRBD1 (5 bases). V was trimmed by 3 bases and J by 5 bases, leaving 7 bases between them. This CDR3 region has 12 residues. Germline V CDR1 and CDR2: MNHEY, SMNVEV (reference sequence). The CDR3 sequence is CASSLKGYGYTF. CDR3 coding DNA: TGTGCCAGCAGTTTGAAGGGGTATGGCTACACCTTC.

A remark on this clonotype: Relative to the germline gene, one junction end is altered; a read error may explain this. This chain uses TRBV9 with TRBJ1-4, with 7 positions matching TRBD1. This CDR3 comprises 17 residues. Germline assignment: CDR1 SGDLS and CDR2 YYNGEE. The CDR3 loop reads CASSVLPGGPTAEKLFF. The CDR3 DNA reads TGCGCCAGCAGCGTACTACCAGGGGGGCCGACGGCTGAAAAACTGTTTTTT.

This clonotype was counted only a few times. The chain is built from TRBV11-2 and TRBJ2-7; tentatively, D is TRBD2 (6 bases). CDR1 and CDR2 from the germline V gene are SGHAT and FQNNGV. The CDR3 consists of 15 residues. V lost 1 base and J 0 bases, leaving 10 bases between the germline ends. The CDR3 sequence is CASSLGYGSSYEQYF. CDR3 nucleotide sequence: TGTGCCAGCAGCTTAGGCTACGGGAGCTCCTACGAGCAGTACTTC.

The V and J genes are TRBV20-1 and TRBJ2-6; tentatively, D is TRBD2 (5 bases). V was clipped by 5 bases and J by 3 bases, with 8 bases between them. The CDR3 contains 13 residues. Germline V CDR1 and CDR2: DFQATT, SNEGSKA (reference sequence). CDR3: CSAAGDGANVLTF. DNA of the CDR3: TGCAGTGCTGCCGGGGATGGGGCCAACGTCCTGACTTTC.

This clonotype appeared many times. V is TRBV7-9 and J is TRBJ1-4; D gene unclear. Germline V lookup: CDR1 SEHNR, CDR2 FQNEAQ (reference sequence). The V gene lost 2 bases and the J gene lost 2 bases, with 9 bases spanning the gap. This CDR3 comprises 15 residues. The CDR3 DNA reads TGTGCCAGCAGCTTATTTTCGGCGACTAATGAAAAACTGTTTTTT. As protein: CASSLFSATNEKLFF.

The rearrangement joins TRBV20-1 to TRBJ2-3; D is undetermined. This CDR3 comprises 11 residues. Between the trimmed V and J ends, which lost 4 bases and 4 bases, there was a span of 6 bases. CDR1 is DFQATT, CDR2 SNEGSKA, per germline (reference sequence). The CDR3 loop is CSAKAPDTQYF. CDR3 sequence (DNA): TGCAGTGCTAAGGCCCCAGATACGCAGTATTTT.

The chain links TRBV6-6 to TRBJ2-1; D is undetermined. The J call may not be correct, given that the DNA end is closer to TRBJ2-7. The V gene's germline CDR1 is MNHNY and CDR2 SVGAGI (reference sequence). This CDR3 comprises 13 residues. CDR3: CASSYVKGYEQYF. For the CDR3, the DNA is TGTGCCAGCAGTTACGTCAAAGGCTACGAGCAGTACTTC.

The chain combines TRBV11-2 with TRBJ2-4, with TRBD2 matching over 11 bases. Germline V CDR1 and CDR2: SGHAT, FQNNGV. Losses at the gene ends were 5 bases for V and 1 base for J; bases not matched to a gene: 13. CDR3 length equals 19 residues. CDR3 amino acids: CASSQGRLAGLSAKNIQYF. CDR3 DNA: TGTGCCAGCAGCCAGGGGAGACTAGCGGGACTGTCGGCCAAAAACATTCAGTACTTC.

CDR3 sequence (DNA): TGTGCCAGCAGCTTCAATGGAGGGACCACTGAAGCTTTCTTT. It codes for CASSFNGGTTEAFF. V and J are TRBV7-2 and TRBJ1-1, with a possible D match to TRBD1 (5 bases). The germline V gene has CDR1 SGHTA and CDR2 FQGNSA. Trimming took 3 bases from V and 4 from J, leaving 12 bases between them. The CDR3 is 14 amino acids.

This clonotype was seen repeatedly, ten times or more. The chain carries TRBV11-1 and TRBJ2-5, with D perhaps matching TRBD2 (6 bases). With the DNA end fitting TRBJ2-1 better, the J assignment may be wrong. The CDR3 has 13 amino acids. Germline loops: CDR1 SGHAT, CDR2 FQDESV (reference sequence). The CDR3, as DNA: TGTGCCAGCAGCTTAGAGGAGGGGAATGAGCAGTTCTTC. Its protein product is CASSLEEGNEQFF.

The CDR3: CASSLVTSTDTQYF. In nucleotides, the CDR3 is TGTGCCAGCAGCTTAGTAACTAGCACAGATACGCAGTATTTT. The rearrangement joins TRBV7-6 to TRBJ2-3; D not certain. This CDR3 region has 14 residues. Germline CDR1 SGHVS, CDR2 FNYEAQ. Deletions cut 1 base from V and 0 bases from J, with 5 bases between.

A single count supports this clonotype. In DNA, the CDR3 is TGTGCCAGCAGTTTTACCCAACGGGAAAAACTGTTTTTT. Translation: CASSFTQREKLFF. V gene TRBV12-3 or TRBV12-4 combines with J gene TRBJ1-4; D not certain. V lost 3 bases to trimming and J lost 8 bases, with 10 bases between them. The CDR3 spans 13 residues.

This clonotype was recorded at least ten times. The chain combines TRBV3-1 with TRBJ1-4; no clear D gene. Germline V gene lookup returns CDR1 LGHDT and CDR2 YNNKEL (reference sequence). This CDR3 region has 13 residues. The ends were cut back, 2 bases at V and 6 bases at J, with 7 bases in the middle. CDR3 residues: CASSQIRYEKLFF. CDR3 sequence (DNA): TGTGCCAGCAGCCAAATCCGTTATGAAAAACTGTTTTTT.

This clonotype was seen more than once but under ten times. V usage is TRBV12-3 or TRBV12-4 and J usage is TRBJ2-7, with a weak D call TRBD1 (5 bases). This CDR3 has 12 amino acids. The V end lost 5 bases, the J end lost 4 bases, and 9 bases lay between the germline ends. CDR3 residues: CASSPDIYEQYF. The CDR3 DNA reads as TGTGCCAGCAGTCCGGACATTTACGAGCAGTACTTC.

The chain combines TRBV3-1 with TRBJ2-5; 10 nucleotides line up with TRBD2. The DNA end is more similar to TRBJ2-1, so the J call may be wrong. CDR1 is LGHDT, CDR2 YNNKEL, per germline (reference sequence). CDR3 length equals 15 residues. Here the CDR3 reads CASSQGIAGGREQFF. The CDR3, as DNA: TGTGCCAGCAGCCAAGGGATAGCGGGGGGACGGGAGCAGTTCTTC.

The J gene is TRBJ2-2, the V gene TRBV13; the match to TRBD1 covers 8 bases. This CDR3 has 14 amino acids. The V gene's germline CDR1 is PRHDT and CDR2 FYEKMQ (reference sequence). V trimming: 6 bases; J trimming: 5 bases; junction bases outside the gene matches: 5. CDR3 DNA sequence: TGTGCCAGCAGTCCAGACAGGGGAACCGGGGAGCTGTTTTTT. Translating it yields CASSPDRGTGELFF. Complete variable domain (other parts from reference TRBV13 and TRBJ2-2): AAGVIQSPRHLIKEKRETATLKCYPIPRHDTVYWYQQGPGQDPQFLISFYEKMQSDKGSIPDRFSAQQFSDYHSELNMSSLELGDSALYFCASSPDRGTGELFFGEGSRLTVL.

The sample holds a few counts of this clonotype. The chain is built from TRBV5-1 and TRBJ2-5; a weak D match, TRBD2 (5 bases). V lost 3 bases and J 11 bases, leaving 17 bases between the germline ends. CDR3 length: 13 amino acids. CDR1 is SGHRS, CDR2 YFSETQ, per germline. The CDR3 DNA follows: TGCGCCAGCAGCTACCACCCTTCAAGGGAGCAGTACTTC. This codes for CASSYHPSREQYF.